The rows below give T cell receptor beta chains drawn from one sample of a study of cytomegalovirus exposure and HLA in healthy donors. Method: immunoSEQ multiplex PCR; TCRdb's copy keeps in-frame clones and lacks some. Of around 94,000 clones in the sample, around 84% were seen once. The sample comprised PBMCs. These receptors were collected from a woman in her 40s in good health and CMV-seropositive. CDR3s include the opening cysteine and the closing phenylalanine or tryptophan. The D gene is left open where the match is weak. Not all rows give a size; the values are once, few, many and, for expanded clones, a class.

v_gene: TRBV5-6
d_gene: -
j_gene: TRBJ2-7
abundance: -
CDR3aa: CASSLSARTESYEQYF
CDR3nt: TGTGCCAGCAGCCTCTCAGCCAGGACTGAGTCCTACGAGCAGTACTTC

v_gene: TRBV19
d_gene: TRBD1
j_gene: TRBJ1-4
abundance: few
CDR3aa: CASSTRRGDEKLFF
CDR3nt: TGTGCCAGTAGTACTCGCAGGGGGGATGAAAAACTGTTTTTT

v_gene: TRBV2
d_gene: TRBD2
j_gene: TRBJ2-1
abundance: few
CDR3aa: CASRETLADLYNEQFF
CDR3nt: TGTGCCAGCAGGGAGACTCTAGCGGACTTATACAATGAGCAGTTCTTC

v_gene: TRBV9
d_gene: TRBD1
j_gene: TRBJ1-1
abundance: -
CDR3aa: CASSLNRGEAFF
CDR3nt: TGTGCCAGCAGCTTGAACAGGGGGGAAGCTTTCTTT

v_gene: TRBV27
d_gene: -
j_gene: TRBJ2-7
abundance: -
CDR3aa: CASSPTQASYEQYF
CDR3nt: TGTGCCAGCAGTCCCACACAGGCGTCCTACGAGCAGTACTTC

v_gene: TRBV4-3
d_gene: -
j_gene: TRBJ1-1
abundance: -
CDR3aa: CASSQEVGGGTEAFF
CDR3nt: TGCGCCAGCAGCCAAGAGGTGGGGGGGGGTACTGAAGCTTTCTTT

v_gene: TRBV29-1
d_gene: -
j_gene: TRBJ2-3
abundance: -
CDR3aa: CSVPQGSDTQYF
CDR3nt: TGCAGCGTTCCCCAGGGATCCGATACGCAGTATTTT

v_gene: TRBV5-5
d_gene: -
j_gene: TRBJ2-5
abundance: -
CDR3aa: CASSLVGRVQETQYF
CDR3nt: TGTGCCAGCAGCTTGGTGGGCAGAGTGCAAGAGACCCAGTACTTC

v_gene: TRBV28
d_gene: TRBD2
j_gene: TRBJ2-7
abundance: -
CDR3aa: CASSLRSLAGQWGQYF
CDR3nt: TGTGCCAGCAGTTTAAGGTCCCTAGCGGGACAATGGGGGCAGTACTTC

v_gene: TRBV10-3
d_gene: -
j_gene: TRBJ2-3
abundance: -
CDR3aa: CATQSTDTQYF
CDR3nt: TGTGCCACCCAATCCACAGATACGCAGTATTTT

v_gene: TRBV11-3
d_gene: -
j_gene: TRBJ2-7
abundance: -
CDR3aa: CASSLRSYEQYF
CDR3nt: TGTGCCAGCAGCTTACGCTCCTACGAGCAGTACTTC

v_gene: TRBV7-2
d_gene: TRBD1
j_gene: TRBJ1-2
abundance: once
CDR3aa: CASSFPLTGWEGYTF
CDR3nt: TGTGCCAGCAGCTTTCCCTTGACAGGGTGGGAAGGCTACACCTTC

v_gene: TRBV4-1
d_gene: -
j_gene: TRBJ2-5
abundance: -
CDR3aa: CASSLLPPRAGRGRQETQYF
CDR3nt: TGCGCCAGCAGCCTCCTCCCTCCCCGCGCCGGCAGGGGTCGTCAAGAGACCCAGTACTTC

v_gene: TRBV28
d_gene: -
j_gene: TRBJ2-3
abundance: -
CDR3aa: CASSAYPIGGNTDTQYF
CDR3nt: TGTGCCAGCAGTGCCTACCCCATAGGCGGGAACACAGATACGCAGTATTTT

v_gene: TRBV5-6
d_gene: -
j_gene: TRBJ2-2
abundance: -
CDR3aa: CASRRLENVGELFF
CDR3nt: TGTGCCAGCAGAAGACTAGAAAACGTCGGGGAGCTGTTTTTT

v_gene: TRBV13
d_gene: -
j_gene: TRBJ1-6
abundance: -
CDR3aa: CASSLVPGSPLHF
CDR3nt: TGTGCCAGCAGCTTAGTTCCAGGATCACCCCTCCACTTT

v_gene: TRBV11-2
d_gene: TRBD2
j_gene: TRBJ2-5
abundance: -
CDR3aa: CASSFGSGRVPETQYF
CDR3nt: TGTGCCAGCAGCTTTGGTAGCGGGAGGGTTCCCGAGACCCAGTACTTC

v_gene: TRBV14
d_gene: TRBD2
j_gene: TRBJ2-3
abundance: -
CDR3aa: CASSQAQLAGFSTDTQYF
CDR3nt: TGTGCCAGCAGCCAAGCCCAGCTAGCGGGATTTAGCACAGATACGCAGTATTTT

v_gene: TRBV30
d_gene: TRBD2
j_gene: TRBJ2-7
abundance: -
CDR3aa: CAWSVAGVHSYEQYF
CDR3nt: TGTGCCTGGAGTGTAGCGGGAGTCCACTCCTACGAGCAGTACTTC

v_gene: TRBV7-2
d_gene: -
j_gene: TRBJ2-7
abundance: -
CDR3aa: CASSLGLGQYEQYF
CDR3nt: TGTGCCAGCAGCCTAGGGCTAGGTCAATACGAGCAGTACTTC

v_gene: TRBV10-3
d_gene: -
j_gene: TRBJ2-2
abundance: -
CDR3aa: CAISQGPDVGELFF
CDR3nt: TGTGCCATCAGCCAGGGGCCCGATGTCGGGGAGCTGTTTTTT

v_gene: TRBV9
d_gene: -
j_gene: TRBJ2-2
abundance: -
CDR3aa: CASSVEQGNTGELFF
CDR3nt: TGTGCCAGCAGCGTAGAACAGGGGAACACCGGGGAGCTGTTTTTT

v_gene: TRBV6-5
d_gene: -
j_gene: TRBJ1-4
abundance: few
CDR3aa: CASSLQGITNEKLFF
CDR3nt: TGTGCCAGCAGTCTACAGGGTATCACTAATGAAAAACTGTTTTTT

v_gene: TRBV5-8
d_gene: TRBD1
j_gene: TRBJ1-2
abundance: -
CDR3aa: CASSQDDRAPYGYTF
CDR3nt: TGTGCCAGCAGCCAGGATGACAGGGCCCCCTATGGCTACACCTTC

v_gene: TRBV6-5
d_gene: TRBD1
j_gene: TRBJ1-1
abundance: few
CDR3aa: CASRNRGMNTEAFF
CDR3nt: TGTGCCAGCAGAAACAGGGGGATGAACACTGAAGCTTTCTTT

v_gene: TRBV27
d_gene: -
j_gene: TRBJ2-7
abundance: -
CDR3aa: CASSTRPVGVIYEQYF
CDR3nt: TGTGCCAGCAGCACCAGACCAGTAGGGGTTATTTACGAGCAGTACTTC

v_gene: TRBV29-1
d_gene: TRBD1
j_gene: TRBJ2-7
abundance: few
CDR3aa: CSVQGQTGPYEQYF
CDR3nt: TGCAGCGTTCAGGGACAGACGGGACCATACGAGCAGTACTTC

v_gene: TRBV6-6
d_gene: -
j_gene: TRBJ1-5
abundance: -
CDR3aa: CASSAGQGGQPQHF
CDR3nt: TGTGCCAGCAGCGCGGGGCAGGGCGGTCAGCCCCAGCATTTT

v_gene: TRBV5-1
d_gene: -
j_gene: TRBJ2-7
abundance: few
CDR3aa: CASSLVGGEQYF
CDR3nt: TGCGCCAGCAGCTTGGTGGGGGGCGAGCAGTACTTC

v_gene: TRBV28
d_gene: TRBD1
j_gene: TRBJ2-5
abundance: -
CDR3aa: CATQQGAQETQYF
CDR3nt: TGTGCCACCCAACAGGGGGCCCAAGAGACCCAGTACTTC

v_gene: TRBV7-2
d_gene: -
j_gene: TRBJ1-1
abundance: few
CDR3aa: CASSDGGVDTEAFF
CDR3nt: TGTGCCAGCAGTGACGGGGGGGTGGACACTGAAGCTTTCTTT

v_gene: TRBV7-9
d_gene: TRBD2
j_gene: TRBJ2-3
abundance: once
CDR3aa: CSSSFGLAGISSTDTQYF
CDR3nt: TGTTCCAGCAGCTTCGGACTAGCGGGAATCTCTAGCACAGATACGCAGTATTTT

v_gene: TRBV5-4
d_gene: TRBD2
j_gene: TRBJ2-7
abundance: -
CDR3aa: CASSPGTSGYSAYEQYF
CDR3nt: TGTGCCAGCAGCCCAGGGACTAGCGGGTACTCAGCCTACGAGCAGTACTTC

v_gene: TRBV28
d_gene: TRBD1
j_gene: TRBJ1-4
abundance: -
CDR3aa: CASSTRDSTEKLFF
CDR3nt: TGTGCCAGCAGTACCCGGGACAGTACAGAAAAACTGTTTTTT

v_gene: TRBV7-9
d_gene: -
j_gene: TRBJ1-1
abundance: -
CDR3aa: CASSTQTDTEAFF
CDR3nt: TGTGCCAGCAGCACCCAGACAGACACTGAAGCTTTCTTT

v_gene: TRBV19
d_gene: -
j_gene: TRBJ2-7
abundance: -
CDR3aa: CASSSRGEEVYEQYF
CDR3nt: TGTGCCAGTAGTAGCAGGGGAGAGGAGGTCTACGAGCAGTACTTC

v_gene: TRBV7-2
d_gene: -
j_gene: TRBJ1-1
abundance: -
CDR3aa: CASSLGVLDGPGTEAFF
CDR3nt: TGTGCCAGCAGCTTAGGAGTATTAGACGGCCCGGGCACTGAAGCTTTCTTT

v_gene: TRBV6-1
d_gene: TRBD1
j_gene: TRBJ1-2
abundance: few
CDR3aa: CASSPTQGAGYGYTF
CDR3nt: TGTGCCAGCAGTCCAACCCAGGGGGCGGGCTATGGCTACACCTTC

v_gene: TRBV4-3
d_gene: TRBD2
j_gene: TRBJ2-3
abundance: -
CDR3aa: CASSQGVLSGRAADTQYF
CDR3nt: TGCGCCAGCAGCCAAGGGGTCTTGAGCGGGAGGGCCGCAGATACGCAGTATTTT

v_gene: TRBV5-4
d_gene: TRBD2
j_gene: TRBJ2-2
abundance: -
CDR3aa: CASGAGEPTGELFF
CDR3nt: TGTGCCAGCGGGGCGGGAGAGCCGACCGGGGAGCTGTTTTTT